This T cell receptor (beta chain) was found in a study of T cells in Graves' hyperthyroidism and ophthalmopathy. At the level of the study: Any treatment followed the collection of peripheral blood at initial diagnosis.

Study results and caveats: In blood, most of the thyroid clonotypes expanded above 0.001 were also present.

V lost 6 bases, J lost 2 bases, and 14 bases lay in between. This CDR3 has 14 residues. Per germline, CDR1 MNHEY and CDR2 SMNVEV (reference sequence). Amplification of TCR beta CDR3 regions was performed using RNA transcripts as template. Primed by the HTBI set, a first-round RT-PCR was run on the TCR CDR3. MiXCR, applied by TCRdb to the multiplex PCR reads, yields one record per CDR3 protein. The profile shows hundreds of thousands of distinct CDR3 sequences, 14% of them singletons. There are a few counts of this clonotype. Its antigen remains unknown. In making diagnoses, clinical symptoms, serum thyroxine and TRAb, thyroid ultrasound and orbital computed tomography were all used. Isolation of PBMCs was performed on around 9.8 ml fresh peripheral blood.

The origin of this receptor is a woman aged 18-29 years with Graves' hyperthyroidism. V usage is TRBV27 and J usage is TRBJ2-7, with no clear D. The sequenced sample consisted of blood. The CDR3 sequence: CASRYGPRAYEQYF. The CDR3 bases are TGTGCCAGCAGATATGGGCCCAGAGCCTACGAGCAGTACTTC.